This T cell receptor beta chain appears in the sequencing data of a study of cytomegalovirus exposure and HLA in healthy donors (dated by TCRdb to 2016 to 2017). General notes on the study: In an earlier analysis of 550 to 750 of the donors, 250 to 300 Gb of sequence data and 90 million to 130 million unique TCR beta sequences from about 179 million T cells were reported. To predict cytomegalovirus infection status, the study combined high-throughput TCR immunosequencing, statistical association of individual TCRs with disease status, and machine learning. Of the 300 to 500 genotyped donors, approximately 81% were placed in the genetic ancestry cluster associated with self-reported Caucasian donors. Rather than drawing on any new phenotypic data, the later analysis identified candidate immune exposures from TCR beta sequences and the way those sequences occurred across donors. Typing coverage differed by locus: A, B, C, DRB1 and DQB1 were typed in roughly 620-640 donors, DQA1 in approximately 520, DPA1 in roughly 590, and DPB1 in roughly 450. Among a few hundred genotyped donors of the cohort, an average of approximately 240,000 unique TCR beta nucleotide sequences were sequenced per donor, around a sixth of them non-productive. Donor age, sex, ethnicity and CMV serostatus were collected together with the repertoire data. An earlier analysis of approximately 580 of the donors used high-throughput TCR beta sequencing to judge whether each TCR beta V gene segment behaved as functional or pseudogenic. In addition to the first cohort of 650 to 750 subjects, a separate validation cohort of 130 or so different subjects was used. Every repertoire in the discovery cohort had been generated on one and the same sequencing platform. In a later genetic analysis, genome-wide SNP genotypes for about 55% of the 666 donors were used, and that subset was treated as a discovery cohort. To study patterns of TCR occurrence, a later analysis re-analyzed previously published TCR beta repertoires from just over 650 donors and added high-resolution HLA genotyping. Four or five DR-DQ haplotypes were handled as single units for association and clustering, since linkage in the cohort was strong. The aim of the study was to test whether cataloging public T cell receptors could identify signatures of past pathogen exposure. About 330 gigabases of sequencing data and around 85 million unique TCR sequences made up an early release that covered approximately 650 HLA-typed donors. Both class I and class II loci were covered by HLA typing, at four-digit resolution. The study used immunosequencing to profile the T cell repertoires of 600 to 850 subjects and linked those repertoires to cytomegalovirus serostatus. General findings and caveats noted by the study authors: The 87-base-pair reads could not distinguish some IMGT-functional V segments, including TRBV6-2 and TRBV6-3, so those segments were excluded. A later genetic analysis reported fewer N-insertions in productive TCRs among donors in an Asian-associated ancestry cluster than the roughly 640-donor mean. A later analysis found that most CMV-associated TCR beta chains appeared HLA-restricted, with HLA associations seemingly driven largely by CMV exposure. At a false discovery rate of 0.05, a later analysis linked roughly 17,000 TCR beta sequences to specific HLA alleles. A further reported finding was that TCR beta sequences accurately predicted the HLA-A and HLA-B alleles for most subjects in the first cohort. Several of the top co-occurrence clusters appeared to be linked to parvovirus B19, influenza, CMV and Epstein-Barr virus, according to a later analysis. While some public TCRs were present in many individuals, most TCR sequences turned up only very rarely across donors. In an earlier analysis of fewer than 700 of the donors, most TCR beta V segments appeared in productive rearrangements about 87% or about 30% of the time, broadly matching IMGT annotations. Because counts were too low, seventeen rarely observed V segments, including chromosome 9 orphons, were excluded from the earlier analysis of 587 of the donors. Because some donors lacked HLA typing at each locus, the association tests relied only on the typed subset. In vitro tests confirmed that a few of the cytomegalovirus-associated TCR beta chains recognize cytomegalovirus antigens. CMV serostatus was the only immune exposure information available for the cohort. Linkage disequilibrium might explain the correlated functional status among segregating V segments, but an unknown experimental factor could not be ruled out. According to a later analysis, TCR association rates differed among HLA loci, with DRB1 alleles showing the most associated TCRs and HLA-C alleles showing the fewest. A cluster of highly shared sequence variants was judged likely to be a technical artifact of the sequencing pipeline. An association between a missense DCLRE1C variant and V-gene and J-gene trimming of TCR beta chains was found in a later genetic analysis and replicated in an independent cohort. In a later analysis, HLA-associated TCR beta chains were found to be more clonally expanded and to have lower generation probabilities than equally common non-associated chains. Sequencing depth was assumed to be roughly uniform across donors in the presence/absence analyses, though that assumption may not hold. Strong co-occurrence of HLA alleles, especially DR and DQ, made assigning TCR associations to individual alleles difficult. It was suggested by the authors that the approach could potentially be generalized to other disease states and immunological phenotypes. The classifier was reported to diagnose cytomegalovirus status with high specificity and sensitivity in both the original cohort and the validation cohort. In the study, roughly 160 TCR beta chains were listed as associated with cytomegalovirus. The cohort was sequenced for TCR beta chains only, and without alpha or paired-chain data the features that could be detected were limited.

A remark on this clone: Its recognized antigen is unknown. Base qualities were left out, and no much larger clone turns up one base away.

The cohort was made up of about 610 healthy bone marrow donors. At the time of sampling, every cohort member was nominally healthy, though immune exposures that went unrecorded were likely present. The donor tested CMV seropositive and was one of the 289 seropositive cohort members. Each donor provided a peripheral blood sample, and peripheral blood mononuclear cells were used for TCR beta sequencing. Genomic DNA extraction from the blood cell samples was performed with the Qiagen DNeasy Blood Extraction Kit. The germline V gene gives CDR1 as SGDLS and CDR2 as YYNGEE. From V the trimming removes 4 bases and from J it removes 2 bases, while the gene matches leave 11 bases of the junction unaccounted for. CDR3 length: 16 amino acids, cysteine to phenylalanine. Left in the record is the CDR3 DNA by itself, 48 bases read in frame from the first base. The library relied on the immunoSEQ multiplex PCR assay. For the multiplex PCR, a mixture combining 60 forward primers for TCR Vbeta segments and 13 reverse primers for TCR Jbeta segments was used. Amplification of the CDR3 region of rearranged TCR beta genes was performed with a multiplex PCR assay on genomic DNA. The Illumina HiSeq System was used to sequence the amplified TCR beta libraries as 87-base-pair reads. On the study's bioinformatics: A later analysis counted some 74 million unique TCR beta chains across the 650 to 700 repertoires, and 9.5 million to 11 million of these chains were shared by at least two donors. A nearest-neighbor algorithm error-corrected the raw reads and collapsed the reads into unique sequences, merging closely related sequences to remove PCR and sequencing errors. Alignment of CDR3 sequences to IMGT reference sequences was used to assign V, D and J gene segments. For a sequence to be retained, a match of at least six nucleotides was required to both a V gene segment and a J gene segment. A rearrangement counted as productive if the CDR3 had no stop codons and remained in frame with V and J, and every other rearrangement counted as non-productive. Following IMGT convention, CDR3 was defined as the stretch from the second conserved V-encoded cysteine to the conserved J-encoded phenylalanine. Sequences without an unambiguous match to a single V gene segment were excluded from the earlier analysis of 587 of the donors. In an earlier analysis of 587 of the donors, a V segment was called functional when productive rearrangements were above 56.7%, and segregating when the standard deviation between donors exceeded 5%. A statistical classification framework was developed to diagnose cytomegalovirus status using the catalog of TCR beta chain sequences. In a later analysis, TCR nucleotide sequences were compared against IMGT/GENE-DB human TR gene sequences so that V and J genes could be assigned. Using the TCRdist pipeline, a later analysis assigned CDR3 sequences along with most-parsimonious VDJ recombination scenarios. In a later analysis, each TCR beta chain was defined by its CDR3 amino acid sequence together with its V-gene family, and reads lacking a unique V-gene family were excluded. In a later analysis, around 650 highly shared, low-generation-probability nucleotide sequences were removed to address suspected cross-contamination and a sequencing artifact. In a later analysis, a clonal expansion index for each public chain was calculated from normalized within-repertoire ranks of inferred template counts. Generation probabilities in a later analysis came from a VDJ recombination model fitted to out-of-frame rearrangements, and those results were checked against IGoR. A later analysis scored TCR-TCR, TCR-HLA and TCR-CMV co-occurrence with hypergeometric tests, applying a repertoire-size bias correction to TCR pairs. False discovery rates were estimated in a later analysis by permuting HLA or CMV assignments 20 times. In a later analysis, co-occurring TCRs were grouped using DBSCAN, with TCRdist sequence similarity added in when clustering inside HLA-allele-positive subsets. Repertoires with fewer than 30,000 or more than 120,000 public chains were left out of co-occurrence clustering, as were five repertoires with anomalous nucleotide sharing. TCRdb limited this immuneACCESS table to in-frame rearrangements with V and J called. A share of clones is missing; checked studies link under half to unresolved V genes, and the rest is unexplained. That table supplies the V and J calls and clone size; D and trimming were determined from the DNA. This sample holds about 150,000 clones; 75% to 85% were observed only once. Of the sample, just under 6.5% falls within the top ten clones.

This TCR came from a man aged 50-60 years in good health and CMV-seropositive. The V gene is TRBV9 and the J gene is TRBJ2-7, and 8 junction bases match TRBD2. Sequencing used PBMCs. The CDR3 region: CASSPTWSGRTYEQYF. The DNA sequence follows: TGTGCCAGCAGCCCCACGTGGAGCGGGAGAACCTACGAGCAGTACTTC. Where the CDR3 stops, the reference TRBV9 and TRBJ2-7 genes take over; the full variable domain is DSGVTQTPKHLITATGQRVTLRCSPRSGDLSVYWYQQSLDQGLQFLIQYYNGEERAKGNILERFSAQQFPDLHSELNLSSLELGDSALYFCASSPTWSGRTYEQYFGPGTRLTVT.